These 10 T cell receptor beta chains share one sample of origin, sequenced in a study of shared clonotypes between healthy human individuals. TCRdb keeps only in-frame clones here, not all; method: immunoSEQ multiplex PCR. The profile covers some 1,400,000 clones, with about 96% appearing a single time and about 1.2% taken by the ten largest. Material: naive CD4+ T cells sorted from blood. Subset defined: CD45RA+ positively selected. The receptors originated from a man aged 25 to 40 in good health.

The rearrangement links TRBV5-1 to TRBJ2-1, with TRBD1 matching 7 bases. The CDR3 extends over 14 amino acids. Germline V gene sequence: CDR1 SGHRS, CDR2 YFSETQ. The trim removed 2 bases at V and 8 bases at J, leaving 7 bases unmatched. The chain's CDR3 is CASSFTGQSHEQFF. In nucleotides, the CDR3 is TGCGCCAGCAGCTTTACGGGACAGAGCCATGAGCAGTTCTTC.

The genes are TRBV29-1 and TRBJ1-2, with D perhaps matching TRBD1 (5 bases). Trimming left V 6 bases short and J 6 bases short, with 14 bases between. Germline CDR1 SQVTM, CDR2 ANQGSEA. The CDR3 consists of 12 residues. For the CDR3, the DNA is TGCAGCGTCCCGGTAGGGGTTAATGGCTACACCTTC. It translates to CSVPVGVNGYTF.

This clone was detected only a few times. The sample carries other DNA sequences with the same CDR3. V is TRBV5-1 and J is TRBJ1-3, with unresolved D. From germline, CDR1 is SGHRS and CDR2 YFSETQ. V lost 0 bases and J 2 bases, leaving 3 bases between the germline ends. The CDR3 length is 13 residues. The CDR3 DNA is TGCGCCAGCAGCTTGGGCACTGGAAACACCATATATTTT. Protein sequence: CASSLGTGNTIYF.

The chain links TRBV6-4 to TRBJ2-1; D may be TRBD1 (7 bases). The V end lost 5 bases, the J end lost 2 bases, and 13 bases lay between the germline ends. This CDR3 spans 15 amino acids. The germline CDR1 and CDR2 sequences are MRHNA and SNTAGT. The CDR3 nucleotides are TGTGCCAGCAGTAACGACAGGGAGGCCTACAATGAGCAGTTCTTC. This translates into CASSNDREAYNEQFF.

This rearrangement joins TRBV28 to TRBJ2-1; the match to TRBD1 covers 9 bases. The CDR3 has 13 residues. Trimming cost V 6 bases and J 7 bases; bases outside gene matches: 4. CDR1 is MDHEN, CDR2 SYDVKM, per germline. This CDR3 reads CASRATGGNEQFF. In DNA, the CDR3 is TGTGCCAGCAGGGCGACAGGGGGGAATGAGCAGTTCTTC.

Details on this clone: The junction does not match germline at one end; this may be a read error. The chain couples TRBV7-2 to TRBJ2-1, with a tentative D call TRBD2 (7 bases). The CDR3 runs to 16 residues. The V gene's germline CDR1 is SGHTA and CDR2 FQGNSA. In nucleotides, the CDR3 is TGTGCCAGCAGCTTATTTTGGGGGGGCTCCCACAATGAGCAGTTCTTC. It codes for CASSLFWGGSHNEQFF. The complete variable domain, with remaining parts taken from reference TRBV7-2 and TRBJ2-1, reads GAGVSQSPSNKVTEKGKDVELRCDPISGHTALYWYRQSLGQGLEFLIYFQGNSAPDKSGLPSDRFSAERTGGSVSTLTIQRTQQEDSAVYLCASSLFWGGSHNEQFFGPGTRLTVL.

The chain is built from TRBV9 and TRBJ2-3, with D hard to call. V lost 3 bases, J lost 1 base, and 12 bases lay in between. In germline, CDR1 is SGDLS, CDR2 YYNGEE. The CDR3 consists of 15 residues. The CDR3 DNA reads TGTGCCAGCAGCGCCGCTTTAATACGCACAGATACGCAGTATTTT. This translates into CASSAALIRTDTQYF.

The V call is TRBV9, the J call TRBJ2-2, with D maybe TRBD1 (6 bases). Germline V gives CDR1 SGDLS, CDR2 YYNGEE. V lost 3 bases and J lost 1, with 16 bases in between. The CDR3 contains 17 residues. The CDR3 region has the DNA TGTGCCAGCAGCGCTTTGACAGGAATATTGAACACCGGGGAGCTGTTTTTT. As protein: CASSALTGILNTGELFF.

This clone was observed once. The chain has TRBV6-6 and TRBJ1-4; D uncertain. Trimming took off 2 bases at V and 6 bases at J, with 13 bases between the two ends. CDR3 length: 15 amino acids. Germline V CDR1 and CDR2: MNHNY, SVGAGI (reference sequence). The CDR3 here is CASSYSAGNDEKLFF. The CDR3 DNA follows: TGTGCCAGCAGTTACAGCGCAGGAAACGATGAAAAACTGTTTTTT.

The chain combines TRBV2 with TRBJ2-7; D uncertain. Germline V gene lookup returns CDR1 SNHLY and CDR2 FYNNEI. Trimming removed 8 bases at V and 0 bases at J, with 14 bases between. The CDR3 extends over 14 amino acids. The CDR3 is CASVGWVPSYEQYF. As DNA, the CDR3 is TGTGCCAGCGTTGGATGGGTACCCTCCTACGAGCAGTACTTC.